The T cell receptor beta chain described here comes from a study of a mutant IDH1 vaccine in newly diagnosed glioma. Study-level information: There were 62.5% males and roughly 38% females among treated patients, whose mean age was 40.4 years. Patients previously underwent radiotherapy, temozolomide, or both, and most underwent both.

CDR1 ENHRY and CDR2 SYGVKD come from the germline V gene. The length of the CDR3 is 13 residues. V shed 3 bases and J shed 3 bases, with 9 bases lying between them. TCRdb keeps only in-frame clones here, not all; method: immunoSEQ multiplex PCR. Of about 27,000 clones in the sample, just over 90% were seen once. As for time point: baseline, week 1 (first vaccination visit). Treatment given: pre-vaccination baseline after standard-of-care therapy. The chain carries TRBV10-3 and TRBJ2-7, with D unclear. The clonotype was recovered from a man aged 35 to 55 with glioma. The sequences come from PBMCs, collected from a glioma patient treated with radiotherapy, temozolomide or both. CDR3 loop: CAISDRPYYEQYF. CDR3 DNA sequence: TGTGCCATCAGTGATAGACCCTACTACGAGCAGTACTTC.